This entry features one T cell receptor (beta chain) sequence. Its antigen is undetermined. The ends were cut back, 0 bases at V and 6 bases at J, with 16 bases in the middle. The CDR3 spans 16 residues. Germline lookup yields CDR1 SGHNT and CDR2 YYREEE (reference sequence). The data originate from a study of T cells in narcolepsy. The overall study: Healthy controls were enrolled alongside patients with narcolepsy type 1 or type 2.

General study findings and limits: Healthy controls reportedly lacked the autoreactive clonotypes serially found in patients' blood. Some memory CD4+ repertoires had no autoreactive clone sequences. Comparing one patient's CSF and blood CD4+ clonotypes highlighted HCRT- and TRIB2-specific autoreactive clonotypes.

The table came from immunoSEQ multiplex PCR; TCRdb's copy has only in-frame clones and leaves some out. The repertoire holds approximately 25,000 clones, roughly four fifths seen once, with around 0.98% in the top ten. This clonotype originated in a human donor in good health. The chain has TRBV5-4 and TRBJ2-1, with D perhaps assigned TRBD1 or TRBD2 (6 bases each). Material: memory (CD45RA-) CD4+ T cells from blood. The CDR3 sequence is CASSLGGGSLGNEQFF. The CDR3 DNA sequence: TGTGCCAGCAGCTTGGGAGGGGGGTCTTTGGGCAATGAGCAGTTCTTC. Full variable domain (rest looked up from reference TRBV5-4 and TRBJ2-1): ETGVTQSPTHLIKTRGQQVTLRCSSQSGHNTVSWYQQALGQGPQFIFQYYREEENGRGNFPPRFSGLQFPNYSSELNVNALELDDSALYLCASSLGGGSLGNEQFFGPGTRLTVL.